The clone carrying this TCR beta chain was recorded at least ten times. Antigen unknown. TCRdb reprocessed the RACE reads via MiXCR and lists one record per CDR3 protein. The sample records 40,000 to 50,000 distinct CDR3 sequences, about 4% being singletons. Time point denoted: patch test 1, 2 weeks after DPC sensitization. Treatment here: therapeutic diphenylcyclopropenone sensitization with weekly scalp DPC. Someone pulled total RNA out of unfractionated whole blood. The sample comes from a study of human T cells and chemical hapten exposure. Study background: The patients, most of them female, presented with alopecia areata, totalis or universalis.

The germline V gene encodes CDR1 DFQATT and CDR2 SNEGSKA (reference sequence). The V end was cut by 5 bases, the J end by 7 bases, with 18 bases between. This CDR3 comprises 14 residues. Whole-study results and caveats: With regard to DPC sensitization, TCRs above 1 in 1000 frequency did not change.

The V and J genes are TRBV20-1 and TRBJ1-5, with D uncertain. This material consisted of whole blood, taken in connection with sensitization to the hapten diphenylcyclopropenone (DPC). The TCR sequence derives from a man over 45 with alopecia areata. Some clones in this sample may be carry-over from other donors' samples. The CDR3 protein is CSASDVEAWQPQHF. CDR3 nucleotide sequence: TGCAGTGCTTCTGACGTGGAGGCATGGCAGCCCCAGCATTTT.